The 19 T cell receptor beta chains reported below all come from one sample, sequenced in a study of beta chain features in type 1 diabetes. Every bit of the isolated RNA underwent reverse transcription, so sequencing read expressed TCRB transcripts. Some clones are missing from TCRdb's copy, which holds only in-frame ones; the method was immunoSEQ multiplex PCR. The sample includes a few hundred thousand clones, roughly 15% seen only once; the top ten take roughly 6.7%. Material for sequencing was central memory CD4+ T cells from blood. The receptors come from a young man in good health.

About this clone itself: Other DNA sequences in the sample encode the same CDR3. The chain uses TRBV5-1 and TRBJ2-2; no definite D call. V was trimmed by 1 base and J by 3 bases, leaving 7 bases between them. Germline CDR1 and CDR2: SGHRS and YFSETQ. This CDR3 comprises 14 residues. CDR3: CASSLRSDTGELFF. The CDR3 DNA is TGCGCCAGCAGCTTGCGTTCGGACACCGGGGAGCTGTTTTTT.

The chain combines TRBV5-1 with TRBJ1-1, with D tentatively TRBD1 (6 bases). Germline CDR1 reads SGHRS; CDR2 reads YFSETQ. Trimming removed 8 bases at V and 3 bases at J, with 14 bases between. CDR3 length equals 13 residues. The CDR3: CARRWGQDTEAFF. The CDR3 DNA reads TGCGCCAGGAGATGGGGACAAGACACTGAAGCTTTCTTT.

This clone was found a few times. The chain recombines TRBV5-1 with TRBJ2-7, with 7 bases identical to TRBD1. The CDR3 is 16 residues long. Losses at the gene ends were 0 bases for V and 1 base for J; bases not matched to a gene: 7. Germline V gene data show CDR1 as SGHRS and CDR2 as YFSETQ. This chain's CDR3 is CASSLAPGGLSYEQYF. The DNA for the CDR3 is TGCGCCAGCAGCTTGGCCCCAGGGGGTCTATCCTACGAGCAGTACTTC. The entire variable domain, with the rest obtained from reference TRBV5-1 and TRBJ2-7, is as follows: KAGVTQTPRYLIKTRGQQVTLSCSPISGHRSVSWYQQTPGQGLQFLFEYFSETQRNKGNFPGRFSGRQFSNSRSEMNVSTLELGDSALYLCASSLAPGGLSYEQYFGPGTRLTVT.

This clone was picked up a small number of times. The chain couples TRBV6-1 to TRBJ1-1; D is unclear. Germline loops: CDR1 MNHNS, CDR2 SASEGT. The CDR3 is 14 amino acids. The V gene lost 4 bases and the J gene lost 1 base, with 10 bases spanning the gap. The CDR3 nucleotides are TGTGCCAGCAGTGTTGAGGGCGGGAACACTGAAGCTTTCTTT. Its protein is CASSVEGGNTEAFF.

This clone was observed a handful of times. A clone one base away is much larger, so this may be a read error. The chain recombines TRBV4-2 with TRBJ2-2; D gene uncertain. The germline V and J ends were trimmed by 4 bases and 7 bases, with 7 bases remaining between them. Germline CDR1 LGHNA, CDR2 YNFKEQ. The CDR3 spans 12 residues. CDR3 in DNA: TGTGCCAGCAGCCGATCACACGGGGAGCTGTTTTTT. Its protein product is CASSRSHGELFF.

The table lists this clone with a few counts. The chain joins TRBV11-3 to TRBJ2-1; 7 positions agree with TRBD2. Per germline, CDR1 SGHNT and CDR2 YENEEA. V lost 4 bases, J lost 4 bases, and 7 bases stayed unmatched. The CDR3 consists of 15 residues. The CDR3 nucleotides read TGTGCCAGCAGCTCGGGAGGTCGGACATACAATGAGCAGTTCTTC. As protein: CASSSGGRTYNEQFF.

J is TRBJ1-4 and V is TRBV4-1; D is unclear. V was trimmed by 1 base and J by 1 base, leaving 10 bases between them. The CDR3 totals 16 residues. Germline loops: CDR1 MGHRA, CDR2 YSYEKL. The CDR3 sequence: CASSQVLAGTNEKLFF. The CDR3 region has the DNA TGCGCCAGCAGCCAAGTCTTGGCGGGAACTAATGAAAAACTGTTTTTT.

This clone has just one count. This chain joins TRBV6-5 and TRBJ1-1; D is ambiguous. This CDR3 has 13 residues. From germline, CDR1 is MNHEY and CDR2 SVGAGI. With 8 bases removed from V and 1 base from J, the gap between germline ends came to 11 bases. The CDR3 sequence: CASASRENTEAFF. The CDR3 coding sequence is TGTGCCAGCGCATCAAGGGAGAACACTGAAGCTTTCTTT.

There are a few counts of this clone. The rearrangement links TRBV6-6 to TRBJ2-1; D possibly corresponds to TRBD1 (5 bases). V gave up 8 bases and J gave up 5 bases, with 13 bases separating them. The germline gives CDR1 MNHNY, CDR2 SVGAGI (reference sequence). The CDR3 is 13 amino acids. CDR3 residues: CASRYRSDNEQFF. For the CDR3, the DNA is TGTGCCAGCCGGTACAGGAGCGACAATGAGCAGTTCTTC.

In its sample, this clone was seen a few times. Other DNA sequences in this sample translate to the same CDR3. The chain links TRBV29-1 to TRBJ2-3; D may correspond to TRBD1 or TRBD2 (7 bases each). Germline V lookup: CDR1 SQVTM, CDR2 ANQGSEA. This CDR3 is 14 amino acids long. V lost 8 bases, J lost 4 bases, and 19 bases lay in between. CDR3 coding DNA: TGCAGCTCGCGGGGCAGGGGGGGGCCAGATACGCAGTATTTT. As protein: CSSRGRGGPDTQYF.

This clone was found a few times. The rearrangement uses TRBV5-6 and TRBJ1-2, with D uncertain. Germline CDR1 is SGHDT and CDR2 is YYEEEE. The germline V and J ends were trimmed by 1 base and 7 bases, with 14 bases remaining between them. CDR3 size: 14 residues. The CDR3 is CASSLRGVISGYTF. The CDR3, as DNA: TGTGCCAGCAGCTTGAGAGGTGTTATTTCTGGCTACACCTTC.

The chain links TRBV6-1 to TRBJ2-1; the D gene is possibly TRBD2 (5 bases). The CDR3 spans 15 residues. From germline, CDR1 is MNHNS and CDR2 SASEGT. Deletions cut 4 bases from V and 4 bases from J, with 14 bases between. CDR3 sequence (DNA): TGTGCCAGCAGTGTTGAGGGCCACAGTTACAATGAGCAGTTCTTC. Amino acids: CASSVEGHSYNEQFF.

The chain combines TRBV6-6 with TRBJ1-1; the D is unclear. The V end lost 0 bases, the J end lost 1 base, and 6 bases lay between the germline ends. Germline V gives CDR1 MNHNY, CDR2 SVGAGI (reference sequence). The CDR3 has 14 amino acids. In nucleotides, the CDR3 is TGTGCCAGCAGTTACTCCCCGGGGAACACTGAAGCTTTCTTT. It yields the protein CASSYSPGNTEAFF.

This clone was seen more than once but under ten times. The rearrangement links TRBV7-2 to TRBJ2-7; D may match TRBD1 or TRBD2 (5 bases each). Germline assignment: CDR1 SGHTA and CDR2 FQGNSA. V lost 3 bases to trimming and J lost 3 bases, with 12 bases between them. The CDR3 is 14 residues long. The CDR3 sequence is CASSFSGARYEQYF. CDR3 DNA: TGTGCCAGCAGCTTCTCCGGGGCCCGCTACGAGCAGTACTTC. The full variable domain, in which reference TRBV7-2 and TRBJ2-7 provide the parts outside the CDR3, is GAGVSQSPSNKVTEKGKDVELRCDPISGHTALYWYRQSLGQGLEFLIYFQGNSAPDKSGLPSDRFSAERTGGSVSTLTIQRTQQEDSAVYLCASSFSGARYEQYFGPGTRLTVT.

This clone was seen more than once but under ten times. This sequence joins TRBV19 and TRBJ2-3; 9 bases align to TRBD1. In germline, CDR1 is LNHDA, CDR2 SQIVND (reference sequence). The V gene end was trimmed by 7 bases and the J gene end by 9 bases; junction bases not matched to a gene: 8. The CDR3 consists of 13 residues. The CDR3: CASTRDGQGTQYF. The CDR3 region has the DNA TGTGCCAGTACCAGGGATGGACAGGGGACGCAGTATTTT.

With regard to this clone: Other DNA sequences within the sample encode an identical CDR3. The V and J genes are TRBV10-3 and TRBJ1-1; possibly TRBD1 for D (6 bases). Germline values: CDR1 ENHRY, CDR2 SYGVKD. The CDR3 contains 13 residues. Trimming shortened V by 3 bases and J by 2 bases, and 7 bases separated the two germline ends. The CDR3 nucleotides read TGTGCCATCAGTGAACAGGGAAACACTGAAGCTTTCTTT. Its translation is CAISEQGNTEAFF.

This clone was found a few times. V is TRBV30 and J is TRBJ2-7; D gene uncertain. The V and J ends lost 0 bases and 4 bases respectively, with 4 bases between them. The V gene's germline CDR1 is GTSNPN and CDR2 SVGIG (reference sequence). The CDR3 sequence is 11 residues long. CDR3 in amino acids: CAWSVFYEQYF. The DNA for the CDR3 is TGTGCCTGGAGTGTGTTTTACGAGCAGTACTTC.

This chain joins TRBV7-3 and TRBJ2-1, with TRBD1 identical over 9 bases. Germline values: CDR1 SGHTA, CDR2 FQGTGA. The V gene end was trimmed by 5 bases and the J gene end by 2 bases; junction bases not matched to a gene: 4. CDR3 length: 15 residues. In nucleotides, the CDR3 is TGTGCCAGCAGCAGCGACAGGGGGACCTACAATGAGCAGTTCTTC. It is translated as CASSSDRGTYNEQFF.

The chain combines TRBV7-2 with TRBJ1-5; D unclear. Germline V CDR1 and CDR2: SGHTA, FQGNSA. The CDR3 extends over 14 amino acids. Trimming took 5 bases from V and 8 from J, leaving 16 bases between them. As DNA, the CDR3 is TGTGCCAGCAGCCCCATTGGAGGGTGGAAGCCCCAGCATTTT. Its protein is CASSPIGGWKPQHF.